These 27 T cell receptor beta chains originate from one sample sequenced in a study of T cells in Graves' hyperthyroidism and ophthalmopathy. RNA transcripts were the template for amplifying TCR beta CDR3 regions. First-round RT-PCR with HTBI primers amplified the TCR CDR3 region. TCRdb fed the multiplex PCR reads into MiXCR, producing one record per CDR3 protein. The table lists 450,000 to 700,000 distinct CDR3 sequences, under 60% of them singletons. The sequenced material came from peripheral blood or thyroid tissue (not recorded which). The receptors derive from an adult woman with Graves' disease, either hyperthyroidism or ophthalmopathy (not recorded which).

The chain uses TRBV24-1 and TRBJ1-2; 7 positions agree with TRBD1. The CDR3 consists of 14 residues. V lost 5 bases and J lost 6; bases outside the gene matches: 8. Germline V gene sequence: CDR1 KGHDR, CDR2 SFDVKD. This chain's CDR3 is CATSGSTGEHGYTF. For the CDR3, the DNA is TGTGCCACCAGTGGAAGTACAGGGGAACATGGCTACACCTTC.

This clonotype was detected ten times or more. The rearrangement links TRBV5-1 to TRBJ1-2; 10 nucleotides line up with TRBD1. This CDR3 is 14 amino acids long. J lost 6 bases, V lost 3 bases, and 5 bases had no gene match. The germline CDR1 and CDR2 sequences are SGHRS and YFSETQ. The CDR3 here is CASSWGQGSDGYTF. The DNA for the CDR3 is TGCGCCAGCAGCTGGGGACAGGGGTCCGATGGCTACACCTTC.

This clonotype was seen more than once but under ten times. The genes are TRBV28 and TRBJ1-2; TRBD1 agrees at 9 bases. There are 16 residues in the CDR3. CDR1 and CDR2 (germline): MDHEN, SYDVKM. The ends lost 4 bases at V and 3 bases at J; junction bases unmatched: 9. Written as DNA, the CDR3 is TGTGCCAGCAGTTCCCCCACAGGGGGCGTTTACTATGGCTACACCTTC. Protein product: CASSSPTGGVYYGYTF.

The CDR3 bases are TGTGCCAGCAGCTTAGTGGCTAGCGGAACCTCCTACGAGCAGTACTTC. Protein sequence: CASSLVASGTSYEQYF. The gene calls are TRBV7-2 and TRBJ2-7; 7 positions agree with TRBD2. The germline gives CDR1 SGHTA, CDR2 FQGNSA. J lost 0 bases, V lost 1 base, and 6 bases had no gene match. The length of the CDR3 is 16 residues.

This clonotype was detected ten times or more. The V and J genes are TRBV6-5 and TRBJ1-5, with unresolved D. The CDR3 is 13 residues long. V dropped 5 bases and J dropped 4 bases, with 9 bases sitting between them. CDR1 MNHEY and CDR2 SVGAGI come from the germline V gene. CDR3 sequence reads: CASSQNPNQPQHF. The CDR3 DNA sequence: TGTGCCAGCAGTCAGAATCCAAATCAGCCCCAGCATTTT.

CDR3 bases: TGTGCCAGCAGCTCCGCGGGTTTAGAGACCCAGTACTTC. Translation gives CASSSAGLETQYF. The chain recombines TRBV7-6 with TRBJ2-5; possibly TRBD2 for D (5 bases). The CDR3 has 13 amino acids. Germline loops: CDR1 SGHVS, CDR2 FNYEAQ. Trimming removed 4 bases at V and 4 bases at J, with 10 bases between.

J is TRBJ1-5 and V is TRBV7-8; tentatively, D is TRBD1 (6 bases). CDR3 length: 13 residues. V lost 8 bases and J lost 6, with 14 bases in between. Germline V CDR1 and CDR2: SGHVS, FQNEAQ. The CDR3 nucleotides read TGTGCCAGCGGAGGGGGGCAGGGTCAGCCCCAGCATTTT. Translation: CASGGGQGQPQHF.

The rearrangement uses TRBV2 and TRBJ1-5, with 8 positions matching TRBD1. CDR1 and CDR2 (germline): SNHLY, FYNNEI. Germline trimming cut 9 bases from V and 5 bases from J; bases unmatched to any gene: 12. The CDR3 is 15 amino acids. This chain's CDR3 is CASTGFATGDQPQHF. CDR3 coding DNA: TGTGCCAGTACAGGGTTTGCGACAGGGGATCAGCCCCAGCATTTT.

This chain uses TRBV20-1 with TRBJ1-1, with D possibly TRBD1 on 6 matching bases. Germline loops: CDR1 DFQATT, CDR2 SNEGSKA (reference sequence). V lost 5 bases, J lost 3 bases, and 16 bases lay in between. The CDR3 extends over 14 amino acids. The DNA for the CDR3 is TGCAGTGCTCACAAGGGGGGGTGGGACACTGAAGCTTTCTTT. Residues: CSAHKGGWDTEAFF.

This clonotype was counted ten times or more. The chain recombines TRBV20-1 with TRBJ1-4; no firm D call. The CDR3 consists of 15 residues. V lost 4 bases to trimming and J lost 0 bases, with 12 bases between them. Germline CDR1 is DFQATT and CDR2 is SNEGSKA (reference sequence). CDR3 region: CSATGRKPTNEKLFF. The DNA of the CDR3 is TGCAGTGCTACCGGGAGAAAACCAACTAATGAAAAACTGTTTTTT.

Many counts were recorded for this clonotype. The V and J genes are TRBV9 and TRBJ1-6; 8 bases align to TRBD1. This CDR3 comprises 15 residues. V was pared by 1 base and J by 5 bases, with 2 bases of the junction left unmatched. CDR1 is SGDLS, CDR2 YYNGEE, per germline. The CDR3 DNA reads as TGTGCCAGCAGCGTAACGGGACAGGATAATTCACCCCTCCACTTT. As protein: CASSVTGQDNSPLHF.

This clonotype was detected many times. This chain connects TRBV10-3 to TRBJ2-2; TRBD1 agrees at 9 bases. The V gene's germline CDR1 is ENHRY and CDR2 SYGVKD. The CDR3 has 15 amino acids. V gave up 5 bases and J gave up 5 bases; unmatched junction bases: 6. The CDR3 coding sequence is TGTGCCATCAGTTCGGGACAGGGAGGGACCGGGGAGCTGTTTTTT. Protein: CAISSGQGGTGELFF.

CDR3 residues: CSAREGTLRGAEAFF. For the CDR3, the DNA is TGCAGTGCTAGAGAGGGCACTCTAAGAGGGGCTGAAGCTTTCTTT. The chain couples TRBV20-1 to TRBJ1-1; D perhaps matches TRBD1 (5 bases). This CDR3 has 15 residues. Germline V gene lookup returns CDR1 DFQATT and CDR2 SNEGSKA (reference sequence). Trimming removed 0 bases from V and 6 bases from J, with 17 bases in between.

CDR3: CASSLGGMSYEQYF. Here the CDR3 DNA reads TGTGCCAGCAGCCTAGGCGGGATGTCCTACGAGCAGTACTTC. The chain uses TRBV7-9 and TRBJ2-7; TRBD2 might be the D (6 bases). This CDR3 spans 14 amino acids. Germline-derived CDR1 and CDR2 are SEHNR and FQNEAQ (reference sequence). The V end was cut by 5 bases, the J end by 1 base, with 12 bases between.

The chain is built from TRBV14 and TRBJ1-2; weak D call: TRBD1 (6 bases). The CDR3 spans 15 residues. CDR1 and CDR2 (germline): SGHDN, FVKESK. With 2 bases removed from V and 4 bases from J, the gap between germline ends came to 14 bases. CDR3 amino acids: CASSQRRDRTYGYTF. The CDR3 bases are TGTGCCAGCAGCCAACGACGTGACAGGACCTATGGCTACACCTTC.

This clonotype was seen many times. The chain joins TRBV15 to TRBJ1-4, with a possible D match to TRBD1 (6 bases). The V end lost 6 bases, the J end lost 1 base, and 12 bases lay between the germline ends. CDR1 and CDR2 (germline): LNHNV, YYDKDF (reference sequence). The CDR3 runs to 15 residues. CDR3 DNA: TGTGCCACCAGTGCAAAACAGGGAACTAATGAAAAACTGTTTTTT. This encodes CATSAKQGTNEKLFF.

This clonotype was observed at least ten times. This chain connects TRBV10-3 to TRBJ1-5; D may be TRBD1 (5 bases). Trimming took off 0 bases at V and 6 bases at J, with 12 bases between the two ends. The CDR3 is made up of 15 amino acids. CDR1 is ENHRY and CDR2 is SYGVKD in the germline V gene. The CDR3 sequence: CAISESGVGGQPQHF. The CDR3 region has the DNA TGTGCCATCAGTGAGTCAGGTGTTGGGGGTCAGCCCCAGCATTTT.

The rearrangement uses TRBV10-3 and TRBJ2-2, with 14 bases identical to TRBD2. The CDR3 totals 14 residues. Germline V CDR1 and CDR2: ENHRY, SYGVKD. V lost 11 bases, J lost 6 bases, and 5 bases stayed unmatched. The CDR3 DNA reads TGTGCCGTCCGGGGACTAGCGGGAGCCGGGGAGCTGTTTTTT. Its protein is CAVRGLAGAGELFF.

The chain couples TRBV18 to TRBJ2-2; 8 nucleotides line up with TRBD1. CDR1 and CDR2 from the germline V gene are KGHSH and LQKENI. The CDR3 length is 16 residues. Unmatched junction bases numbered 5, after V lost 1 base and J lost 4 bases. The CDR3 DNA reads TGTGCCAGCTCACCACGCAGGACAGGGACCACCGGGGAGCTGTTTTTT. Amino acid sequence: CASSPRRTGTTGELFF.

This clonotype was recorded at least ten times. The CDR3 DNA follows: TGTGCCAGCAGCACAACCGGGACCAAGTCCTACGAGCAGTACTTC. The encoded protein is CASSTTGTKSYEQYF. This rearrangement joins TRBV7-2 to TRBJ2-7; D assignment may be TRBD1 or TRBD2 (5 bases each). CDR1 SGHTA and CDR2 FQGNSA come from the germline V gene. V lost 5 bases and J 1 base, leaving 15 bases between the germline ends. This CDR3 has 15 residues.

The table lists this clonotype with many counts. The V gene is TRBV24-1, the J gene TRBJ2-1, with D tentatively TRBD1 (5 bases). With 0 bases removed from V and 10 bases from J, the gap between germline ends came to 18 bases. This CDR3 region has 16 residues. CDR1 is KGHDR and CDR2 is SFDVKD in the germline V gene. Here the CDR3 DNA reads TGTGCCACCAGTGATTTGTGGCAGGGCGAGGTCCAAGAGCAGTTCTTC. It specifies CATSDLWQGEVQEQFF.

This clonotype was counted many times. The chain links TRBV6-1 to TRBJ1-5, with D maybe TRBD1 (6 bases). V was trimmed by 8 bases and J by 6 bases, leaving 17 bases between them. Looked up from germline, CDR1 is MNHNS and CDR2 is SASEGT. CDR3 length: 14 amino acids. The CDR3 coding sequence is TGTGCCAGCCTAAGAGGGGGGACCAGTCAGCCCCAGCATTTT. Translating gives CASLRGGTSQPQHF.

The chain recombines TRBV2 with TRBJ1-2; D is unclear. Trimming cost V 2 bases and J 4 bases, with 8 bases left between them. This CDR3 comprises 13 residues. Germline CDR1 is SNHLY and CDR2 is FYNNEI. Here the CDR3 reads CASSELRFYGYTF. CDR3 nucleotide sequence: TGTGCCAGCAGTGAATTACGGTTCTATGGCTACACCTTC.

The V and J genes are TRBV9 and TRBJ1-4, with 13 nucleotides matching TRBD2. The end of the DNA aligns better with TRBJ2-2, so the J call may be wrong. In germline, CDR1 is SGDLS, CDR2 YYNGEE. The CDR3 sequence is 18 residues long. CDR3 DNA sequence: TGTGCCAGCAGCGTAGCCGGACTAGCGGGAGTGGGCACCGGGGAGCTGTTTTTT. Translated: CASSVAGLAGVGTGELFF.

This clonotype was observed a few times. The V and J genes are TRBV5-1 and TRBJ1-2; possibly TRBD1 for D (6 bases). Trimming removed 7 bases from V and 4 bases from J, with 20 bases in between. Germline CDR1 reads SGHRS; CDR2 reads YFSETQ. This CDR3 contains 15 residues. The CDR3 nucleotides are TGCGCCAGCTGGGGGCAGGGGATCGTTGGCTATGGCTACACCTTC. This encodes CASWGQGIVGYGYTF.

The V call is TRBV11-2, the J call TRBJ2-7; 9 bases agree with TRBD2. CDR3 length: 14 residues. Germline values: CDR1 SGHAT, CDR2 FQNNGV. Germline trimming cut 5 bases from V and 6 bases from J; bases unmatched to any gene: 8. CDR3 DNA: TGTGCCAGCAGCCCCCTTGCGGGGGGGCTCGAGCAGTACTTC. It encodes CASSPLAGGLEQYF.

This clonotype was seen repeatedly, ten times or more. This chain connects TRBV10-3 to TRBJ2-7; tentative D call: TRBD1 (6 bases). This CDR3 has 12 amino acids. Germline-derived CDR1 and CDR2 are ENHRY and SYGVKD. V was clipped by 3 bases and J by 6 bases, with 9 bases between them. The CDR3 is CAISDNRAEQYF. The CDR3 DNA sequence: TGTGCCATCAGTGACAACAGGGCCGAGCAGTACTTC.